Included here is one TCR beta chain sequence, with context. The sample holds many counts of this clonotype. This clone's antigen is unknown. No much larger clone exists at a distance of one base, and base qualities are not known. The data belong to a study of T-cell reconstitution after alpha-beta-depleted transplantation in children (dated by TCRdb to the mid-2010s). Study-level background: T-cell immune reconstitution after TCRalphabeta/CD19-depleted allogeneic hematopoietic cell transplantation in children was quantitatively tracked in the study by means of TCR repertoire profiling. The full study reports these points: In some patients, the high TCRbeta diversity seen at day 60 was put down to recipient T cells and intrathymic progenitors that had survived conditioning. Over the following months the frequencies of hyperexpanded clones went down, and after one year T-cell counts and TCRbeta diversity were mostly credited to newly produced T cells. The apparently early recovery of alphabetaT-cell counts about two months after transplant reportedly depended on only several hundred rapidly expanded clones that came from non-depleted graft cells.

The library was produced with PCR. The instrument was an Illumina HiSeq 2500. To normalize quantification of the TCRbeta repertoire, the TCR libraries were built with molecular barcoding that relied on unique molecular identifiers. In-frame beta chains were kept once TCRdb had trimmed the public reads at Q25 with fastp and called clones with MiXCR. Rows merge per CDR3 protein into single entries with the most common DNA and genes. The sample table records around 300,000 distinct CDR3 sequences; under 14% of these occur just once. The ten largest clones represent about 20% of the sample. The sample's treatment or condition label, decoded: allogeneic hematopoietic cell transplantation with graft depleted of TCRalphabeta T cells and CD19 B cells. Transplant recipients were children who received TCRalphabeta/CD19-depleted allogeneic hematopoietic cell grafts. The CDR3 contains 16 residues, cysteine and phenylalanine counted. Solely the CDR3 DNA is kept, with 48 bases framed from the first base. Cut back by 3 bases and 5 bases, the V and J ends lie 22 bases apart. The germline V gene (reference sequence) provides CDR1 DFQATT and CDR2 SNEGSKA.

Sequencing used peripheral blood, obtained 180 days after TCRalphabeta/CD19-depleted stem cell transplant. The TCR was taken from a male patient under 10 years old who had a stem cell transplant for chronic granulomatous disease, so the T cells may come from the graft donor. The rearrangement combines TRBV20-1 with TRBJ2-5; the best D guess is TRBD2, with 5 bases matching. The nucleotide sequence reads as follows: TGCAGTGCTAGGGAGGAGGCGGAATACCCAACGGAGACCCAGTACTTC. The translation is CSAREEAEYPTETQYF.